Shown below are 2 T cell receptor beta chains from a single sample sequenced in a study of T-cell memory formation after mild COVID-19. TCRdb re-derived calls from the 5' RACE reads in MiXCR, one entry per CDR3 protein. Of about 440,000 distinct CDR3 sequences in the sample, around 20% are singletons; the top ten hold more than 8%. The source material was PBMCs or a T cell subset sorted from them (not recorded which). These receptors originate from an adult woman who had mild COVID-19 (a few samples of this study predate the infection). Cell type and time point are not known.

The chain couples TRBV20-1 to TRBJ2-7; 9 bases fit TRBD2. V was pared by 0 bases and J by 2 bases, with 11 bases of the junction left unmatched. The germline V gene encodes CDR1 DFQATT and CDR2 SNEGSKA (reference sequence). This CDR3 spans 17 amino acids. The CDR3 sequence: CSARDVVASGATYEQYF. CDR3 bases: TGCAGTGCTAGAGATGTGGTGGCTAGCGGGGCAACCTACGAGCAGTACTTC.

The chain recombines TRBV24-1 with TRBJ2-1; D is uncertain. V lost 7 bases, J lost 1 base, and 1 base lay in between. This CDR3 spans 11 amino acids. Germline CDR1 and CDR2: KGHDR and SFDVKD. For the CDR3, the DNA is TGTGCCACCAGGTCCTACAATGAGCAGTTCTTC. The encoded protein is CATRSYNEQFF.